Below, 20 T cell receptor beta chains from the same sample are listed, as sequenced in a study of cytomegalovirus exposure and HLA in healthy donors. PCR employed 60 Vbeta and 13 Jbeta primers. Profiling relied on immunoSEQ multiplex PCR, and the TCRdb table lists in-frame clones only, not all of them. This table holds over 130,000 clones, 82% found once. Sequenced material: PBMCs. The receptors were sampled from a male donor in good health and CMV-seronegative.

As concerns this clone: One end of the junction varies from germline; a read error may be responsible. The V and J genes are TRBV7-9 and TRBJ2-7; 11 nucleotides match TRBD1. This CDR3 is 15 amino acids long. CDR1 and CDR2 from the germline V gene are SEHNR and FQNEAQ (reference sequence). CDR3 loop: CSSSPRDRGFGEQYF. The CDR3 bases are TGTTCCAGCAGCCCCCGGGACAGGGGGTTCGGGGAGCAGTACTTC. Together with reference TRBV7-9 and TRBJ2-7, the CDR3 gives the full variable domain: DTGVSQNPRHKITKRGQNVTFRCDPISEHNRLYWYRQTLGQGPEFLTYFQNEAQLEKSRLLSDRFSAERPKGSFSTLEIQRTEQGDSAMYLCSSSPRDRGFGEQYFGPGTRLTVT.

The V call is TRBV5-8, the J call TRBJ2-1; a weak D match, TRBD1 (6 bases). Per germline, CDR1 SGHTS and CDR2 YDEGEE. V was shortened by 0 bases and J by 10 bases, with 14 bases between the two germline ends. This CDR3 region has 14 residues. In DNA, the CDR3 is TGTGCCAGCAGCTTGGGGCAGGGGATTGGGGAGCAGTTCTTC. As protein: CASSLGQGIGEQFF.

V usage is TRBV6-4 and J usage is TRBJ2-3, with D possibly matching TRBD2 (6 bases). This CDR3 has 17 amino acids. V was trimmed by 5 bases and J by 4 bases, leaving 22 bases between them. Germline CDR1 and CDR2: MRHNA and SNTAGT. The CDR3 sequence: CASSRKVSGEGSDTQYF. In nucleotides, the CDR3 is TGTGCCAGCAGTAGAAAGGTTAGCGGAGAGGGATCAGATACGCAGTATTTT.

Only a few counts were recorded for this clone. This rearrangement joins TRBV18 to TRBJ2-1; D unresolved. The CDR3 sequence is 12 residues long. V gave up 4 bases and J gave up 5 bases, with 6 bases separating them. Germline V gene lookup returns CDR1 KGHSH and CDR2 LQKENI. The DNA for the CDR3 is TGTGCCAGCTCACTGGTAGACAATGAGCAGTTCTTC. Encoded protein: CASSLVDNEQFF.

The chain joins TRBV6-5 to TRBJ2-5; 7 nucleotides align to TRBD1. The CDR3 is 14 residues long. V gave up 6 bases and J gave up 1 base; unmatched junction bases: 5. Germline loops: CDR1 MNHEY, CDR2 SVGAGI. The CDR3 nucleotides are TGTGCCAGCAGGCTACAGGGGACCCAAGAGACCCAGTACTTC. This gives the protein CASRLQGTQETQYF.

The genes are TRBV7-6 and TRBJ1-1; D remains ambiguous. The V and J ends lost 10 bases and 0 bases respectively, with 18 bases between them. Per the germline V gene, CDR1 is SGHVS and CDR2 is FNYEAQ. The CDR3 has 15 residues. This chain's CDR3 is CATRRTAGMNTEAFF. The CDR3 DNA is TGTGCCACCCGACGAACAGCTGGCATGAACACTGAAGCTTTCTTT.

This clone was observed a handful of times. The genes are TRBV4-3 and TRBJ2-5; tentative D call: TRBD2 (5 bases). Trimming took off 1 base at V and 2 bases at J, with 11 bases between the two ends. Germline V lookup: CDR1 LGHNA, CDR2 YSLEER. The CDR3 is made up of 15 amino acids. DNA of the CDR3: TGCGCCAGCAGCCAAGGTATCGAGCGGCAAGAGACCCAGTACTTC. This translates into CASSQGIERQETQYF.

This clone was counted between two and nine times. This rearrangement joins TRBV4-3 to TRBJ1-1, with unresolved D. Per the germline V gene, CDR1 is LGHNA and CDR2 is YSLEER. The V end lost 0 bases, the J end lost 5 bases, and 10 bases lay between the germline ends. The CDR3 spans 14 residues. The CDR3, as DNA: TGCGCCAGCAGCCAAGATAGGGCGGGGACTGAAGCTTTCTTT. It translates to CASSQDRAGTEAFF.

The chain uses TRBV7-2 and TRBJ2-3, with TRBD2 matching over 8 bases. This CDR3 has 14 amino acids. V lost 5 bases to trimming and J lost 1 base; unmatched junction nucleotides: 2. In germline, CDR1 is SGHTA, CDR2 FQGNSA. The CDR3 is CASSPAGGTDTQYF. CDR3 DNA: TGTGCCAGCAGCCCAGCGGGAGGCACAGATACGCAGTATTTT.

A single count supports this clone. Different DNA sequences within this sample yield the same CDR3. The chain has TRBV6-5 and TRBJ2-7; D may be TRBD2 (5 bases). The V gene lost 0 bases and the J gene lost 0 bases, with 6 bases spanning the gap. This CDR3 has 14 residues. Germline V gives CDR1 MNHEY, CDR2 SVGAGI. CDR3 amino acids: CASSYSGSSYEQYF. DNA for the CDR3: TGTGCCAGCAGTTACTCAGGGAGCTCCTACGAGCAGTACTTC.

This clone occurred once. This chain links TRBV6-4 with TRBJ2-1, with 13 bases aligning to TRBD2. Germline V CDR1 and CDR2: MRHNA, SNTAGT. J lost 6 bases, V lost 4 bases, and 3 bases had no gene match. The CDR3 covers 15 residues. This chain's CDR3 is CASSGLAGGVNEQFF. CDR3 coding DNA: TGTGCCAGCAGTGGACTAGCGGGAGGCGTCAATGAGCAGTTCTTC.

The chain combines TRBV19 with TRBJ2-7, with 7 bases lining up with TRBD2. This CDR3 is 13 amino acids long. Germline trimming cut 3 bases from V and 5 bases from J; bases unmatched to any gene: 4. Germline CDR1 reads LNHDA; CDR2 reads SQIVND (reference sequence). CDR3 sequence: CASSMREGDEQYF. The CDR3 DNA sequence: TGTGCCAGTAGTATGAGGGAGGGAGACGAGCAGTACTTC.

V usage is TRBV7-2 and J usage is TRBJ2-1, with TRBD2 matching over 11 bases. Germline V gives CDR1 SGHTA, CDR2 FQGNSA. This CDR3 comprises 17 residues. V lost 4 bases and J lost 9; bases outside the gene matches: 14. CDR3 in amino acids: CASSSTLLAGELGEQFF. Here the CDR3 DNA reads TGTGCCAGCAGCTCCACACTACTAGCGGGAGAATTAGGTGAGCAGTTCTTC.

V is TRBV7-9 and J is TRBJ2-2; 7 nucleotides align to TRBD2. Germline values: CDR1 SEHNR, CDR2 FQNEAQ (reference sequence). The CDR3 length is 15 residues. V lost 3 bases to trimming and J lost 1 base; unmatched junction nucleotides: 2. The CDR3 DNA is TGTGCCAGCAGCTTCACTAGCGAGAACACCGGGGAGCTGTTTTTT. Translating gives CASSFTSENTGELFF.

The CDR3 nucleotides are TGTGCCAGCAGGCTACTAGCGGAAGGCACAGATACGCAGTATTTT. This sequence encodes CASRLLAEGTDTQYF. The chain employs TRBV6-5 and TRBJ2-3; 8 bases are shared with TRBD2. Germline V gene lookup returns CDR1 MNHEY and CDR2 SVGAGI. This CDR3 comprises 15 residues. V lost 6 bases, J lost 1 base, and 6 bases stayed unmatched.

As for this clone: Because it lacks the conserved phenylalanine or tryptophan at the end, this CDR3 is likely a read error. The V and J genes are TRBV29-1 and TRBJ1-1; TRBD1 matches at 7 bases. Looked up from germline, CDR1 is SQVTM and CDR2 is ANQGSEA. This CDR3 has 14 amino acids. After removal of 3 bases from V and 2 bases from J, the junction contained 6 bases not matched to a gene. The CDR3 DNA reads as TGCAGCGTTGACCTGGACAGGCCCAACACTGAAGCTTTCTCT. Its protein is CSVDLDRPNTEAFS.

The chain has TRBV5-1 and TRBJ2-2, with D unresolved. Trimming shortened V by 0 bases and J by 1 base, and 7 bases separated the two germline ends. The CDR3 totals 15 residues. Germline CDR1 reads SGHRS; CDR2 reads YFSETQ. The CDR3 bases are TGCGCCAGCAGCTTGGGAGGCGGGAACACCGGGGAGCTGTTTTTT. As protein: CASSLGGGNTGELFF.

V gene TRBV30 combines with J gene TRBJ1-2, with unresolved D. The CDR3 is made up of 13 amino acids. V was pared by 4 bases and J by 3 bases, with 12 bases between. Germline-derived CDR1 and CDR2 are GTSNPN and SVGIG (reference sequence). The DNA of the CDR3 is TGTGCCTGGAACTCCGGTTGGTACTATGGCTACACCTTC. Protein sequence: CAWNSGWYYGYTF.

This clone appeared once. The CDR3 nucleotides read TGTGCCAGCAGCTTAGGCCGAGGTGGGGGCGGGGGCTACACCTTC. It yields the protein CASSLGRGGGGGYTF. V is TRBV13 and J is TRBJ1-2; possibly TRBD1 for D (6 bases). Trimming removed 0 bases at V and 8 bases at J, with 16 bases between. The CDR3 has 15 residues. Germline V gene sequence: CDR1 PRHDT, CDR2 FYEKMQ (reference sequence). The complete variable domain, with remaining parts taken from reference TRBV13 and TRBJ1-2, reads AAGVIQSPRHLIKEKRETATLKCYPIPRHDTVYWYQQGPGQDPQFLISFYEKMQSDKGSIPDRFSAQQFSDYHSELNMSSLELGDSALYFCASSLGRGGGGGYTFGSGTRLTVV.

The chain joins TRBV27 to TRBJ2-2; a weak D match, TRBD2 (7 bases). V was cut by 8 bases and J by 6 bases, with 13 bases left in between. Germline V gene lookup returns CDR1 MNHEY and CDR2 SMNVEV (reference sequence). This CDR3 has 13 residues. The CDR3 DNA reads TGTGCCAGCGGGAGGGGGACACCCGGGGAGCTGTTTTTT. It translates to CASGRGTPGELFF.